This TCR beta chain was identified during a study of control samples from healthy donors and cancer patients. Assay used: immunoSEQ multiplex PCR; TCRdb lists only in-frame clones, some missing. The sample holds over 90,000 clones, 92% seen once. Trimming pared 2 bases from V and 3 bases from J, leaving 13 bases between. The CDR3 covers 16 residues. CDR1 KGHDR and CDR2 SFDVKD come from the germline V gene. The chain links TRBV24-1 to TRBJ1-5; D uncertain. This receptor was identified in a woman aged 18-30 years in good health. The sequenced sample was blood. The CDR3 region is CATSDSPAGPNQPQHF. CDR3 coding DNA: TGTGCCACCAGTGATTCACCCGCAGGTCCCAATCAGCCCCAGCATTTT.